This T cell receptor (beta chain) is from a study of T-cell reconstitution after alpha-beta-depleted transplantation in children. This clonotype has a count of ten or more. Using unique molecular identifiers, the investigators prepared the TCRbeta library. TCRdb re-analysed the PCR reads in MiXCR, keeping a single row per CDR3 protein. The table has hundreds of thousands of distinct CDR3 sequences, approximately 10% seen once. Trimming shortened V by 0 bases and J by 1 base, and 12 bases separated the two germline ends. Looked up from germline, CDR1 is SGHRS and CDR2 is YFSETQ. CDR3 length: 16 residues.

The sample consisted of PBMCs from the stem cell graft donor, taken from the stem cell graft. The chain recombines TRBV5-1 with TRBJ2-3; D is possibly TRBD1 (6 bases). The TCR comes from a human donor who donated a stem cell graft to a child with acute lymphoblastic leukemia. The CDR3 DNA reads TGCGCCAGCAGCTTGGGATCGGCAGGGGGCACAGATACGCAGTATTTT. Protein sequence: CASSLGSAGGTDTQYF.